This TCR beta chain was documented in a study of OX40 agonist ivuxolimab in advanced cancers. Some clones are missing from TCRdb's copy, which holds only in-frame ones; the method was immunoSEQ multiplex PCR. The table shows 60,000 or so clones, with approximately 87% occurring only once. V lost 3 bases and J lost 8; bases outside the gene matches: 11. This CDR3 spans 15 amino acids. In germline, CDR1 is GTSNPN, CDR2 SVGIG (reference sequence). The clonotype was recovered from an adult with an advanced solid tumor such as melanoma, head and neck, liver or kidney cancer. V gene TRBV30 combines with J gene TRBJ1-4, with 8 bases lining up with TRBD1. The material was CD4+ or CD8+ T cells sorted from blood, obtained in a trial of the OX40 agonist ivuxolimab. The CDR3 DNA is TGTGCCTGGAGGGACCTAGGACAGGGAAGAGAAAAACTGTTTTTT. It encodes CAWRDLGQGREKLFF. The full variable domain, with the rest looked up from reference TRBV30 and TRBJ1-4, is SQTIHQWPATLVQPVGSPLSLECTVEGTSNPNLYWYRQAAGRGLQLLFYSVGIGQISSEVPQNLSASRPQDRQFILSSKKLLLSDSGFYLCAWRDLGQGREKLFFGSGTQLSVL.